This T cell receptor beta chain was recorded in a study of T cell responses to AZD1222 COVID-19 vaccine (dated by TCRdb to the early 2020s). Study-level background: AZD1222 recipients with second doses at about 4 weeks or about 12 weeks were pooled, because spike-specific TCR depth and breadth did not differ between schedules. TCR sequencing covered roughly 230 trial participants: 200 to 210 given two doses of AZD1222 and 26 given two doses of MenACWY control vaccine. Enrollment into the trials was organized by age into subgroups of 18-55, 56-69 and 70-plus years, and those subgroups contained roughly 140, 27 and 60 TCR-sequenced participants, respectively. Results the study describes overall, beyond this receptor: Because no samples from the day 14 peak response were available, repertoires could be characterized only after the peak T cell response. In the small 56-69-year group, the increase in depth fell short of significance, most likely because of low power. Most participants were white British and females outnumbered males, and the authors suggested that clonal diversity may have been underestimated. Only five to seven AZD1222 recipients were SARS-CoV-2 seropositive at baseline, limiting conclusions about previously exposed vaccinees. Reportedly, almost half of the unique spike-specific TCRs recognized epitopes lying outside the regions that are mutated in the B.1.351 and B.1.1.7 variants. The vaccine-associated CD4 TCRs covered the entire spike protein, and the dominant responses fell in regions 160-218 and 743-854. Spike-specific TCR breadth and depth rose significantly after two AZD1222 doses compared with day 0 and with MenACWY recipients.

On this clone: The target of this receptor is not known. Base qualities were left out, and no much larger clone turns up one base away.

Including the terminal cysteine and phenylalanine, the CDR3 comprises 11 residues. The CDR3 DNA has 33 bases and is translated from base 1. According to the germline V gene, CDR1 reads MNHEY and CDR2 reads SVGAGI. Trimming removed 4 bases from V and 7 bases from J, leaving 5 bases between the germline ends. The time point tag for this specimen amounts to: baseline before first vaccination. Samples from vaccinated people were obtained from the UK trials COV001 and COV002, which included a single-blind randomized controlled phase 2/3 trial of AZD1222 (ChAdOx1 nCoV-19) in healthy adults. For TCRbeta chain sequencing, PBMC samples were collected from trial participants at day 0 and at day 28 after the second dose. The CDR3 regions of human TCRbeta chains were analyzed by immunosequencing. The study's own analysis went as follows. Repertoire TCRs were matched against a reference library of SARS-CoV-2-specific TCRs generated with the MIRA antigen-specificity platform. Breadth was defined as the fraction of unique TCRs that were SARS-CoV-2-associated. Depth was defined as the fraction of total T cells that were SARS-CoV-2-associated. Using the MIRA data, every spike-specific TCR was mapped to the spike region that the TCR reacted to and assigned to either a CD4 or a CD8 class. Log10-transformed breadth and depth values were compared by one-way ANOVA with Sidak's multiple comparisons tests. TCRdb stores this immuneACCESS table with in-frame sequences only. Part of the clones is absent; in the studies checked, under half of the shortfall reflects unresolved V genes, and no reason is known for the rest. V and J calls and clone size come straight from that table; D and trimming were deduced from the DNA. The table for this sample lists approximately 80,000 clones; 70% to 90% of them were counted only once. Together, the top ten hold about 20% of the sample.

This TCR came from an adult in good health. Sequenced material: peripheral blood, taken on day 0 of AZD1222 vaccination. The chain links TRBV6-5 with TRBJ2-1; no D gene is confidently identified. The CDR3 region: CASSSPNEQFF. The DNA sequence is TGTGCCAGCAGTTCCCCTAATGAGCAGTTCTTC.